The 14 T cell receptor beta chains given below trace back to one sample, sequenced in a study of blood T cell repertoires in COVID-19. Sequenced by immunoSEQ multiplex PCR; TCRdb stores in-frame clones only, minus some. The sample carries approximately 480,000 clones, around 90% recorded once. The sample was PBMCs or T cells enriched from blood (not recorded which). All receptors come from a woman aged 18 to 35 who had recovered from COVID-19.

The chain has TRBV5-1 and TRBJ2-1; 13 bases are shared with TRBD2. With 3 bases clipped from V and 1 base from J, the junction kept 4 bases outside the gene matches. The germline gives CDR1 SGHRS, CDR2 YFSETQ. This CDR3 region has 17 residues. In nucleotides, the CDR3 is TGCGCCAGCAGCTCCGGACTAGCGGGGGTTTCCTACAATGAGCAGTTCTTC. Its translation: CASSSGLAGVSYNEQFF. Filled out from reference TRBV5-1 and TRBJ2-1, the complete variable domain reads KAGVTQTPRYLIKTRGQQVTLSCSPISGHRSVSWYQQTPGQGLQFLFEYFSETQRNKGNFPGRFSGRQFSNSRSEMNVSTLELGDSALYLCASSSGLAGVSYNEQFFGPGTRLTVL.

The V gene is TRBV7-2, the J gene TRBJ2-7, with 9 bases matching TRBD2. The CDR3 has 18 residues. The ends lost 5 bases at V and 7 bases at J; junction bases unmatched: 21. The germline V gene has CDR1 SGHTA and CDR2 FQGNSA. CDR3 sequence reads: CASSREDTGAGGRREQYF. The CDR3 DNA reads TGTGCCAGCAGCCGGGAAGATACCGGAGCGGGGGGCCGTAGGGAGCAGTACTTC.

The CDR3 loop is CASRGHEKLFF. CDR3 in DNA: TGTGCCAGCAGGGGCCATGAAAAACTGTTTTTT. This chain uses TRBV12-3 or TRBV12-4 with TRBJ1-4; D gene uncertain. V lost 6 bases and J lost 6, with 5 bases in between. The CDR3 length is 11 residues.

About this clone: No conserved phenylalanine or tryptophan is present at the end of the CDR3, so a read error is the likely explanation. The genes are TRBV10-2 and TRBJ2-7, with 7 bases that match TRBD2. Germline lookup yields CDR1 WSHSY and CDR2 SAAADI. The V gene end was trimmed by 7 bases and the J gene end by 4 bases; junction bases not matched to a gene: 7. The CDR3 consists of 13 residues. The CDR3 DNA sequence: TGCGCCAGCACCAGCGGGGCCGTATACGAGCAGTACTCC. Amino acids: CASTSGAVYEQYS.

The rearrangement uses TRBV3-1 (or the pseudogene TRBV3-2) and TRBJ2-4; 10 nucleotides line up with TRBD2. Per the germline V gene, CDR1 is LGHDT and CDR2 is YNNKEL (reference sequence). The CDR3 length is 15 residues. The V and J ends lost 4 bases and 11 bases, in that order; junction bases with no gene match: 11. The CDR3 coding sequence is TGTGCCAGCAGCCGATCTAGCGGGGGCTCCTCCTTTCAGTACTTC. Its translation is CASSRSSGGSSFQYF.

This sequence joins TRBV14 and TRBJ2-2; no definite D call. V shed 1 base and J shed 6 bases, with 9 bases lying between them. CDR1 SGHDN and CDR2 FVKESK come from the germline V gene. The CDR3 has 14 amino acids. The CDR3 here is CASSQVRSAGELFF. The CDR3 bases are TGTGCCAGCAGCCAAGTTAGGAGTGCCGGGGAGCTGTTTTTT.

This chain connects TRBV2 to TRBJ2-7; 9 positions match TRBD1. Germline V gene lookup returns CDR1 SNHLY and CDR2 FYNNEI. The CDR3 runs to 14 residues. Germline trimming cut 6 bases from V and 2 bases from J; bases unmatched to any gene: 5. Here the CDR3 reads CASSYRGPAYEQYF. The CDR3 coding sequence is TGTGCCAGCAGCTACAGGGGGCCCGCCTACGAGCAGTACTTC.

J is TRBJ1-6 and V is TRBV5-1, with D perhaps matching TRBD1 (5 bases). CDR3 length: 13 amino acids. V lost 2 bases to trimming and J lost 12 bases, with 12 bases between them. The germline CDR1 and CDR2 sequences are SGHRS and YFSETQ. The CDR3: CASSLGSGEPLHF. CDR3 in DNA: TGCGCCAGCAGCTTAGGCTCGGGGGAACCCCTCCACTTT.

The CDR3: CASTRGVGETQYF. CDR3 bases: TGCGCCAGCACGCGGGGGGTGGGAGAGACCCAGTACTTC. V is TRBV4-1 and J is TRBJ2-5; TRBD2 matches 8 bases. In germline, CDR1 is MGHRA, CDR2 YSYEKL. CDR3 length equals 13 residues. V dropped 7 bases and J dropped 4; count of bases not matched to a gene: 5.

CDR3 sequence (DNA): TGCGCCAGCAGCCAAGGGACAGAGAACTATGGCTACACCTTC. Translated, it gives CASSQGTENYGYTF. This chain joins TRBV4-1 and TRBJ1-2; TRBD1 might be the D (6 bases). Deletions cut 1 base from V and 2 bases from J, with 8 bases between. The CDR3 spans 14 residues. CDR1 and CDR2 from the germline V gene are MGHRA and YSYEKL.

The chain carries TRBV4-2 and TRBJ2-3, with 7 bases lining up with TRBD1. Germline CDR1 LGHNA, CDR2 YNFKEQ. Trimming removed 4 bases from V and 2 bases from J; junction bases left unmatched: 6. The length of the CDR3 is 15 residues. CDR3 in amino acids: CASSPLQGSTDTQYF. CDR3 nucleotide sequence: TGTGCCAGCAGCCCGTTACAGGGGTCCACAGATACGCAGTATTTT.

J is TRBJ2-5 and V is TRBV3-1 (or the pseudogene TRBV3-2), with 9 bases that match TRBD1. Losses at the gene ends were 8 bases for V and 4 bases for J; bases not matched to a gene: 5. Germline V gives CDR1 LGHDT, CDR2 YNNKEL (reference sequence). CDR3 size: 13 residues. The CDR3 here is CASGRQGGETQYF. The CDR3 DNA reads TGTGCCAGCGGCCGACAGGGGGGAGAGACCCAGTACTTC.

This clone was picked up one time. The genes are TRBV27 and TRBJ1-4; D gene ambiguous. Trimming stripped 1 base from V and 0 bases from J, with 9 bases between. The germline gives CDR1 MNHEY, CDR2 SMNVEV (reference sequence). This CDR3 is built from 16 residues. The CDR3 protein is CASSLFPTATNEKLFF. Here the CDR3 DNA reads TGTGCCAGCAGTTTATTCCCTACGGCAACTAATGAAAAACTGTTTTTT.

The chain joins TRBV18 to TRBJ2-3, with a tentative D call TRBD2 (6 bases). This CDR3 is 13 amino acids long. CDR1 and CDR2 from the germline V gene are KGHSH and LQKENI. Between the trimmed V and J ends, which lost 8 bases and 4 bases, there was a span of 13 bases. The CDR3 bases are TGTGCCAGCCGGGACTTACGGGCAGATACGCAGTATTTT. Its protein product is CASRDLRADTQYF.